The rows below give T cell receptor beta chains drawn from one sample of a study of read filtering for tumor transcriptome and immune sequencing. One entry per CDR3 protein results from TCRdb running MiXCR on the reads. In the table there are tens of thousands of distinct CDR3 sequences, around 11% of which are singletons. The sequencing sample was made of a population of CD138-negative cells sorted from bone marrow. Receptors were obtained from a donor at least 40 years old with multiple myeloma. The CDR3 runs from the conserved cysteine through the conserved F or W. The order of the fields is J gene, clone size, V gene, D gene, CDR3 protein, CDR3 DNA. A D gene is named only where the DNA matches it firmly. Some rows mark clone size as missing; the rest say once, few, many or name a class of expanded clone.

J: TRBJ1-1
size: many
V: TRBV5-5
D: .
CDR3: CASSLMSDEAFF
DNA: TGTGCCAGCAGCTTGATGTCAGACGAAGCTTTCTTT

J: TRBJ1-1
size: many
V: TRBV7-9
D: .
CDR3: CASSPGLFGEAFF
DNA: TGTGCCAGCAGCCCCGGGCTGTTTGGTGAAGCTTTCTTT

J: TRBJ2-1
size: many
V: TRBV2
D: .
CDR3: CASSESVGASANEQFF
DNA: TGTGCCAGCAGTGAATCGGTAGGGGCGAGTGCGAATGAGCAGTTCTTC

J: TRBJ1-1
size: many
V: TRBV28
D: .
CDR3: CAVGGGTAATEAFF
DNA: TGTGCGGTGGGGGGCGGGACGGCCGCCACTGAAGCTTTCTTT

J: TRBJ1-5
size: many
V: TRBV6-2/TRBV6-3
D: .
CDR3: CASNRMGEHQPQHF
DNA: TGTGCCAGCAACCGTATGGGGGAGCATCAGCCCCAGCATTTT

J: TRBJ2-1
size: medium-sized
V: TRBV6-5
D: .
CDR3: CASSYEGLGVYNEQFF
DNA: TGTGCCAGCAGTTACGAGGGACTCGGGGTGTACAATGAGCAGTTCTTC

J: TRBJ2-7
size: many
V: TRBV6-1
D: .
CDR3: CAVASYEQYF
DNA: TGTGCCGTAGCCTCCTACGAGCAGTACTTC

J: TRBJ2-1
size: many
V: TRBV7-2
D: TRBD2
CDR3: CASSFLAGGLNEQFF
DNA: TGTGCCAGCAGCTTCCTAGCGGGGGGGCTCAATGAGCAGTTCTTC

J: TRBJ2-1
size: .
V: TRBV5-1
D: TRBD2
CDR3: CASSDGRTSGGGYNEQFF
DNA: TGCGCCAGCAGCGACGGGAGGACTAGCGGGGGGGGATACAATGAGCAGTTCTTC

J: TRBJ1-3
size: many
V: TRBV6-2/TRBV6-3
D: .
CDR3: CASSYSGRYSGNTIYF
DNA: TGTGCCAGCAGTTACTCGGGACGGTACTCTGGAAACACCATATATTTT

J: TRBJ2-7
size: many
V: TRBV27
D: .
CDR3: CASSLTPGVEQYF
DNA: TGTGCCAGCAGTTTAACCCCAGGGGTCGAGCAGTACTTC

J: TRBJ2-4
size: many
V: TRBV20-1
D: TRBD1
CDR3: CSAPTGGSAKNIQYF
DNA: TGCAGTGCCCCGACAGGGGGCTCGGCCAAAAACATTCAGTACTTC

J: TRBJ1-1
size: many
V: TRBV6-1
D: .
CDR3: CASTVGLNTEAFF
DNA: TGTGCCAGCACTGTCGGACTGAACACTGAAGCTTTCTTT

J: TRBJ1-2
size: many
V: TRBV5-1
D: .
CDR3: CASSFGSNYGYTF
DNA: TGCGCCAGCAGCTTTGGTTCCAACTATGGCTACACCTTC

J: TRBJ2-5
size: many
V: TRBV5-4
D: TRBD2
CDR3: CASSSGLAGGSLETQYF
DNA: TGTGCCAGCAGCTCCGGACTAGCGGGGGGTTCTCTCGAGACCCAGTACTTC

J: TRBJ2-2
size: few
V: TRBV19
D: .
CDR3: CASSSSTDPGELFF
DNA: TGTGCCAGTAGCTCCTCGACAGACCCCGGGGAGCTGTTTTTT

J: TRBJ2-5
size: medium-sized
V: TRBV25-1
D: .
CDR3: CASRQGNQETQYF
DNA: TGTGCCAGCAGGCAGGGGAACCAAGAGACCCAGTACTTC

J: TRBJ1-1
size: many
V: TRBV4-1
D: .
CDR3: CASSQVQAYTEAFF
DNA: TGCGCCAGCAGCCAAGTTCAGGCCTACACTGAAGCTTTCTTT

J: TRBJ2-5
size: .
V: TRBV29-1
D: TRBD2
CDR3: CGAEVGLATTQYF
DNA: TGCGGCGCTGAAGTCGGACTAGCGACGACCCAGTACTTC

J: TRBJ1-5
size: many
V: TRBV4-1
D: .
CDR3: CASSQDEGGSNQPQHF
DNA: TGCGCCAGCAGCCAAGATGAGGGAGGAAGCAATCAGCCCCAGCATTTT

J: TRBJ2-5
size: .
V: TRBV30
D: TRBD1
CDR3: CAGRTGARETQYF
DNA: TGTGCCGGAAGAACAGGGGCTCGGGAGACCCAGTACTTC

J: TRBJ2-5
size: .
V: TRBV7-2
D: TRBD2
CDR3: CASLQAGGETQYF
DNA: TGTGCCAGCCTCCAGGCGGGGGGAGAGACCCAGTACTTC

J: TRBJ1-5
size: many
V: TRBV7-3
D: .
CDR3: CASSLQAGQPQHF
DNA: TGTGCCAGCAGCTTACAGGCTGGACAGCCCCAGCATTTT

J: TRBJ1-5
size: .
V: TRBV19
D: TRBD1
CDR3: CASSTGGQEKNQPQHF
DNA: TGTGCCAGTAGTACCGGGGGACAGGAAAAAAATCAGCCCCAGCATTTT

J: TRBJ2-1
size: many
V: TRBV19
D: .
CDR3: CASSSAGLGNYNEQFF
DNA: TGTGCCAGTAGTTCGGCGGGATTGGGGAATTACAATGAGCAGTTCTTC

J: TRBJ2-5
size: many
V: TRBV18
D: .
CDR3: CASSPTQGETQYF
DNA: TGTGCCAGCTCACCAACGCAGGGGGAGACCCAGTACTTC

J: TRBJ2-7
size: few
V: TRBV20-1
D: .
CDR3: CGARDLSHNEQYF
DNA: TGCGGTGCTAGAGATCTCAGCCACAATGAGCAGTACTTC

J: TRBJ2-7
size: many
V: TRBV2
D: .
CDR3: CASSVSFSYEQYF
DNA: TGTGCCAGCAGTGTCTCGTTTTCCTACGAGCAGTACTTC

J: TRBJ2-7
size: .
V: TRBV20-1
D: .
CDR3: CSVLPAYEQYF
DNA: TGCAGTGTTCTCCCGGCCTACGAGCAGTACTTC

J: TRBJ1-2
size: many
V: TRBV20-1
D: .
CDR3: CSAGVGHGYTF
DNA: TGCAGTGCTGGGGTCGGCCATGGCTACACCTTC

J: TRBJ1-1
size: many
V: TRBV5-1
D: .
CDR3: CASSSRHTNTEAFF
DNA: TGCGCCAGCAGCTCAAGACATACGAACACTGAAGCTTTCTTT

J: TRBJ2-6
size: many
V: TRBV5-1
D: .
CDR3: CASSLGRGSGANVLTF
DNA: TGCGCCAGCAGCCTAGGACGGGGCTCTGGGGCCAACGTCCTGACTTTC

J: TRBJ1-5
size: many
V: TRBV7-2
D: .
CDR3: CASSLAGGQSNQPQHF
DNA: TGTGCCAGCAGCTTAGCGGGAGGGCAGAGCAATCAGCCCCAGCATTTT